This record concerns one T cell receptor beta chain sequence. Methods used by the authors: Estimates of nucleated cell counts were drawn from the amplification of reference gene primers. Generated by immunoSEQ multiplex PCR, the TCRdb table keeps only in-frame clones and is missing some. That table supplies the V and J calls and clone size; D and trimming were determined from the DNA. Here the sample spans about 120,000 clones, roughly 83% being singletons. V dropped 7 bases and J dropped 5 bases, with 11 bases sitting between them. Germline-derived CDR1 and CDR2 are MNHEY and SVGAGI. This CDR3 has 13 residues. The data belong to a study of blood T cell repertoires in COVID-19. Study background: From the United States, Italy and Spain came samples of acute and convalescent COVID-19. The analysed material was cDNA or gDNA that came from T cells, B-cell-depleted T cells, or PBMCs.

This chain links TRBV6-5 with TRBJ1-4; possible D gene TRBD1, 5 bases. Material: peripheral blood. The TCR sequence derives from a man aged 35 to 55 with active or convalescent COVID-19. CDR3 in DNA: TGTGCCAGCAAACAGGACGGGAATGAAAAACTGTTTTTT. It codes for CASKQDGNEKLFF.